The subject of this entry is one TCR beta chain. This entry belongs to a study of blood T cell repertoires in COVID-19. The overall study: Samples representing acute and convalescent COVID-19 were sourced from the United States, Italy and Spain. Nucleic acid was either cDNA or gDNA, and it came from T cells, B-cell-depleted T cells, or PBMCs.

Authors' methods: For nucleated cells, counts were estimated from reference gene primer amplification. Assay: immunoSEQ multiplex PCR; the TCRdb copy retains only in-frame clones and omits some. V and J calls and clone size are given by that table; D and trimming were obtained from the DNA. The repertoire holds 200,000 to 250,000 clones, with 65% to 85% as singletons. This CDR3 has 14 amino acids. CDR1 SEHNR and CDR2 FQNEAQ come from the germline V gene (reference sequence). Trimming cost V 5 bases and J 4 bases, with 14 bases left between them. The source material was peripheral blood. The V call is TRBV7-9, the J call TRBJ1-1; TRBD1 might be the D (6 bases). This receptor was taken from a human donor in a cohort sampled during active COVID-19. CDR3 nucleotides: TGTGCCAGCAGCCTACAACAACAGGGCACTGAAGCTTTCTTT. Translation gives CASSLQQQGTEAFF.